The sequence of this TCR beta chain was determined in a study of blood T cell repertoires in COVID-19 (dated by TCRdb to the early 2020s). General notes on the study: Collaborator samples came from the United States, Italy and Spain and covered acute and convalescent phases of COVID-19. Subjects who had been exposed to COVID-19, were actively infected with it, or had recovered from it provided the deeply sampled blood TCRbeta repertoires that made up the dataset. Samples came from the ongoing ImmuneRACE study (first 160 participants) plus 1,254 subjects from 6 global collaborators. Where available, HLA class I and class II types were taken from metadata supplied by the sample provider and were not determined by assay-based typing. Sample metadata almost always included a de-identified subject ID, COVID-19 status, age in years and sex. A freely available public database, intended as a resource for researchers studying the immune response to SARS-CoV-2, is where the repertoires were released. The material from the prospective study consisted of cDNA or gDNA derived from T cells, B-cell-depleted T cells, or PBMCs. Study-wide findings and limitations: How much clinical and demographic metadata was included differed by source and by participant, and the metadata was provided uncurated.

One collaborating source in Seattle enrolled patients while the patients were actively infected and followed the patients over time throughout the course of disease. The collaborating institutions used their own protocols to collect whole blood in K2EDTA tubes. For TCRbeta analysis, collaborators shipped samples as frozen whole blood, isolated PBMCs, or DNA extracted from either of those sample types. TCRbeta CDR3 regions were amplified from genomic DNA by means of the immunoSEQ Assay, a bias-controlled multiplex PCR. The paper's data handling went like this. The number of nucleated cells in each sample was estimated from the amplification of reference gene primers within the assay. To quantify the absolute abundance of each unique TCRbeta CDR3 rearrangement, sequence reads were collapsed and filtered. For each sample, productive Simpson clonality was calculated by taking the square root of Simpson's diversity index across productive rearrangements. TCRdb mirrors the immuneACCESS table, restricted to in-frame sequences. Some clones are absent from its copies; in checked studies, under half trace to an unresolved V gene, and the reason for the others is unknown. V, J and clone size derive from that table, while D and trimming were established from the DNA sequence. Counted in this sample were 250,000 to 350,000 clones; more than 85% of them appeared once. The top ten hold about 2% of the sample.

As regards this clone: Its antigen remains undetermined. There are no base qualities to consult, and no much larger clone falls within one base.

The clonotype was recovered from a woman aged 25 to 39 with COVID-19, enrolled during active disease. The sequencing input was peripheral blood.

In nucleotide form, the sequence is TGTGCCAGCAGTCAAGGACTAGCGGGATCCGAGACCCAGTACTTC. Translation gives CASSQGLAGSETQYF. The chain uses TRBV11-2 and TRBJ2-5, and TRBD2 matches 12 of the central bases. From a lookup of the germline V gene, CDR1 and CDR2 are SGHAT and FQNNGV. The germline V and J ends show losses of 6 bases and 5 bases respectively, and no gene match explains 7 bases of the junction. The CDR3 spans 15 residues, from the cysteine through the phenylalanine. This entry keeps only the CDR3 DNA: 45 bases, framed from base 1.